This T cell receptor beta chain was identified in a study of cytomegalovirus exposure and HLA in healthy donors. Study overall: HLA-typed donors were the source of some 85 million unique TCRs, which an early data release held. Study-wide points: Several of the most significant clusters appeared linked to common viral pathogens, based on a later analysis.

PCR used 60 Vbeta primers and 13 Jbeta primers. Profiling relied on immunoSEQ multiplex PCR, and the TCRdb table lists in-frame clones only, not all of them. This table holds approximately 73,000 clones, under 70% found once. Regarding this clone: Its antigen is not known.

Germline values: CDR1 MNHEY, CDR2 SVGAGI. The CDR3 sequence is 16 residues long. Trimming cost V 0 bases and J 0 bases, with 10 bases left between them. The clonotype comes from a man aged 30-40 years in good health and CMV-seropositive. Sequencing used PBMCs. The J gene is TRBJ2-3, the V gene TRBV6-5; unclear D gene. The CDR3 DNA is TGTGCCAGCAGTTACTCCGCGCGATCTAGCACAGATACGCAGTATTTT. Residues: CASSYSARSSTDTQYF.